Sequencing of this TCR beta chain was carried out in a study of regulatory T cells in long-lasting Graves disease. V dropped 0 bases and J dropped 7; count of bases not matched to a gene: 6. Germline CDR1 DFQATT, CDR2 SNEGSKA (reference sequence). The CDR3 totals 14 residues. This clonotype was seen many times. For TCR beta, libraries came from iRepertoire HTBI primers and Arm-PCR of CDR3 regions. TCRdb reanalysed the multiplex PCR reads using MiXCR and keeps one entry per CDR3 protein. This sample carries more than 350,000 distinct CDR3 sequences, about 16% of them seen once, and the ten largest clones take 16%. The sample's time point: newly diagnosed GD, antithyroid drugs for less than 3 months. Scientists built the TCR library using RNA that was extracted from PBMCs. Another study also made use of these data, one on T cells in Graves' hyperthyroidism and ophthalmopathy. This second study notes: When the TCR CDR3 underwent first-round RT-PCR, the HTBI primer set was used.

This sample comprised peripheral blood mononuclear cells (PBMCs), obtained at new diagnosis, from a patient treated with antithyroid drugs. The source of this sequence is a woman aged 25 to 39 with Graves disease. The chain has TRBV20-1 and TRBJ2-1; 7 positions match TRBD2. CDR3 region: CSARDAAGENEQFF. The DNA of the CDR3 is TGCAGTGCTAGAGATGCGGCGGGAGAGAATGAGCAGTTCTTC.